This T cell receptor (beta chain) was captured by sequencing in a study of cytomegalovirus exposure and HLA in healthy donors. In germline, CDR1 is MNHEY, CDR2 SVGAGI. This CDR3 region has 13 residues. V dropped 2 bases and J dropped 4 bases, with 8 bases sitting between them. The primer mix had 60 Vbeta and 13 Jbeta primers. Data came from immunoSEQ multiplex PCR; TCRdb stores just in-frame clones and leaves some out. The table shows roughly 120,000 clones, with around 64% occurring only once. This clone has a handful of counts. The chain employs TRBV6-5 and TRBJ1-2; possibly TRBD1 for D (6 bases). The TCR originated in a man in his thirties or forties in good health and CMV-seropositive. Sequencing input: PBMCs. The CDR3 loop reads CASSYGQLYGYTF. CDR3 DNA sequence: TGTGCCAGCAGTTACGGACAGCTCTATGGCTACACCTTC.